This T cell receptor beta chain was captured by sequencing in a study of beta chain features in type 1 diabetes. Expressed TCRB transcripts were sequenced because the isolated RNA had all been reverse transcribed beforehand. Profiled with immunoSEQ multiplex PCR; TCRdb holds only in-frame clones, not every one. The data show approximately 170,000 clones, less than 9.5% seen once. Germline V gene data show CDR1 as SGDLS and CDR2 as YYNGEE. This CDR3 is 12 amino acids long. V lost 0 bases to trimming and J lost 10 bases, with 8 bases between them. This clone was seen more than once but under ten times. This receptor was identified in a woman younger than 30 in good health. The rearrangement joins TRBV9 to TRBJ2-1; tentative D call: TRBD2 (6 bases). The sequenced sample consisted of central memory CD4+ T cells from blood. The CDR3: CASSVGRDEQFF. For the CDR3, the DNA is TGTGCCAGCAGCGTAGGGCGGGACGAGCAGTTCTTC.